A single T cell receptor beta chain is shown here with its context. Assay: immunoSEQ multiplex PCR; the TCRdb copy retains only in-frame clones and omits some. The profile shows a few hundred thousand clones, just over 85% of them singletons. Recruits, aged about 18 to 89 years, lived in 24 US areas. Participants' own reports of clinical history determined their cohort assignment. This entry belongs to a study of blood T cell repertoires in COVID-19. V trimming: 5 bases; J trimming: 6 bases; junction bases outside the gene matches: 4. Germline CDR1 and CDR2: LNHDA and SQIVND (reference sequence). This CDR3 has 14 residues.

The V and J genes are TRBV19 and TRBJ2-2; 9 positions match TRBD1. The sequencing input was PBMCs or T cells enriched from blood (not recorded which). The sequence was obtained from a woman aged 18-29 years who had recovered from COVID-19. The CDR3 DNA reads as TGTGCCAGTAGTGTACAGGGGGCCGCCGGGGAGCTGTTTTTT. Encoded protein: CASSVQGAAGELFF.